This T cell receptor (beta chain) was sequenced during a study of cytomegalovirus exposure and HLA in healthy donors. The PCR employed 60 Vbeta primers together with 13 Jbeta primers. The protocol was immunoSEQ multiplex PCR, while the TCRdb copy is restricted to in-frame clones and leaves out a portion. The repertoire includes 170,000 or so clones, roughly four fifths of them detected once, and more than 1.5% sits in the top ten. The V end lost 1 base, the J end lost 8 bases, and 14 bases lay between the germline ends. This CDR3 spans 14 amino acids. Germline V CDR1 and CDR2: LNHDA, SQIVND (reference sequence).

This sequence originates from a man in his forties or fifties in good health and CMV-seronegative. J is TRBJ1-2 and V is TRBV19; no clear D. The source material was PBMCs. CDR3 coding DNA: TGTGCCAGTAGTATAGGGGAGACCCGCAGCGGCTACACCTTC. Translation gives CASSIGETRSGYTF.